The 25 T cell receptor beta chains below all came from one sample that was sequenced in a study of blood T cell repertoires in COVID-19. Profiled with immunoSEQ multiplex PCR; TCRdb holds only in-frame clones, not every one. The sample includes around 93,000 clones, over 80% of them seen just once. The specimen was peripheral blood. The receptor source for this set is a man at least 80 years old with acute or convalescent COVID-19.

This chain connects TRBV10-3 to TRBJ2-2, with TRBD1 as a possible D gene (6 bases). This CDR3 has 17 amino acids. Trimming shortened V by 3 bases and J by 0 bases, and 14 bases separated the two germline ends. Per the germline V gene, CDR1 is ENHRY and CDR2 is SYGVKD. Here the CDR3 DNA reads TGTGCCATCAGTGAACTCGGACCAGGGGCGAACACCGGGGAGCTGTTTTTT. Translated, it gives CAISELGPGANTGELFF.

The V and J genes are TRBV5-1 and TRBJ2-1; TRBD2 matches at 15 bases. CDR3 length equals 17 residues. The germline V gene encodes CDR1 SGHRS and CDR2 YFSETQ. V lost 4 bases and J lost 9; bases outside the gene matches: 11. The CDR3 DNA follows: TGCGCCAGCAGCCCGTGGACTAGCGGGGGGGCATTGGGTGAGCAGTTCTTC. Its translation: CASSPWTSGGALGEQFF. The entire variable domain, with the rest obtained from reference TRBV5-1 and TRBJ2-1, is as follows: KAGVTQTPRYLIKTRGQQVTLSCSPISGHRSVSWYQQTPGQGLQFLFEYFSETQRNKGNFPGRFSGRQFSNSRSEMNVSTLELGDSALYLCASSPWTSGGALGEQFFGPGTRLTVL.

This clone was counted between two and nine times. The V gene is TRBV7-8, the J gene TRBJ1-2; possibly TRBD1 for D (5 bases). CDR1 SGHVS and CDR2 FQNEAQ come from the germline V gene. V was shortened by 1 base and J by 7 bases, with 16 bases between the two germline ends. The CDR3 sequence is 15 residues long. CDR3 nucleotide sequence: TGTGCCAGCAGCTTAGGGGCGACAGACAGTTCTGGCTACACCTTC. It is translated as CASSLGATDSSGYTF.

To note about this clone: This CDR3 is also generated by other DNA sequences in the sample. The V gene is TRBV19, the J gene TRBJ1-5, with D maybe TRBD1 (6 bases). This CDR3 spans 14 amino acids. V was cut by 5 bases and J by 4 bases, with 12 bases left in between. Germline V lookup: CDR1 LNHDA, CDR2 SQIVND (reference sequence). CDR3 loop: CASSHRERNQPQHF. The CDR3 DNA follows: TGTGCCAGTAGTCACAGGGAGAGGAATCAGCCCCAGCATTTT. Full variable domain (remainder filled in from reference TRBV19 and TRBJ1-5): DGGITQSPKYLFRKEGQNVTLSCEQNLNHDAMYWYRQDPGQGLRLIYYSQIVNDFQKGDIAEGYSVSREKKESFPLTVTSAQKNPTAFYLCASSHRERNQPQHFGDGTRLSIL.

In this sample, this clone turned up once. The CDR3 sequence is CASSGQGLNEQYF. DNA for the CDR3: TGCGCCAGCAGCGGACAGGGCCTTAACGAGCAGTACTTC. The chain employs TRBV5-1 and TRBJ2-7, with 8 bases matching TRBD1. Germline V gene lookup returns CDR1 SGHRS and CDR2 YFSETQ. This CDR3 spans 13 amino acids. V lost 4 bases and J lost 5; bases outside the gene matches: 5.

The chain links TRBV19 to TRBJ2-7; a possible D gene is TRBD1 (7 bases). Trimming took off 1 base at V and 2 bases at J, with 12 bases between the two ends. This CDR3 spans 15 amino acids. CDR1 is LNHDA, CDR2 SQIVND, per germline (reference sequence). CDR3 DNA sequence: TGTGCCAGTAGTATAGGGCAGGGGGGCACCTACGAGCAGTACTTC. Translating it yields CASSIGQGGTYEQYF.

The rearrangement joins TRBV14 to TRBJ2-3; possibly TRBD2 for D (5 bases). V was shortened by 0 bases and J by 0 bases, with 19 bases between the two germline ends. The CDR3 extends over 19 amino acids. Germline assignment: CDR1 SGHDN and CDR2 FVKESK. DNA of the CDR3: TGTGCCAGCAGCCAAGATTCGACTACAGTGGGATATAGCACAGATACGCAGTATTTT. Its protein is CASSQDSTTVGYSTDTQYF.

The CDR3 loop is CASSEYGGDSYNEQFF. CDR3 nucleotides: TGCGCCAGCAGTGAGTATGGGGGGGACTCCTACAATGAGCAGTTCTTC. This chain links TRBV10-1 with TRBJ2-1; the match to TRBD2 covers 7 bases. Per germline, CDR1 WNHNN and CDR2 SYGVQD (reference sequence). The CDR3 totals 16 residues. V lost 1 base, J lost 0 bases, and 3 bases stayed unmatched.

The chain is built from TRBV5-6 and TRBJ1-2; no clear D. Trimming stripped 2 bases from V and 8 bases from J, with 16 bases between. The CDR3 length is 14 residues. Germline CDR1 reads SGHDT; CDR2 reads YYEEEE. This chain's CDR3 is CASSFLQLFHGYTF. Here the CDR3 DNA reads TGTGCCAGCAGCTTCTTACAGCTTTTCCACGGCTACACCTTC.

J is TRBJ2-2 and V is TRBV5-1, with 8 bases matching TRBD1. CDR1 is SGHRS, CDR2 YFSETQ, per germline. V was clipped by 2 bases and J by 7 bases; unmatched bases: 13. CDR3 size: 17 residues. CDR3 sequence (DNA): TGCGCCAGCAGCTTCATGGCAGGGGGCGGAAAAGGCGGGGAGCTGTTTTTT. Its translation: CASSFMAGGGKGGELFF.

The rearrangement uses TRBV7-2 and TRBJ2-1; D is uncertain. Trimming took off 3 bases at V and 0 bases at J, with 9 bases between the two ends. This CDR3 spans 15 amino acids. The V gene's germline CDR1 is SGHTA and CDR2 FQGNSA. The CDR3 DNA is TGTGCCAGCAGCTTGAGCCGAAGCTCCTACAATGAGCAGTTCTTC. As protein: CASSLSRSSYNEQFF.

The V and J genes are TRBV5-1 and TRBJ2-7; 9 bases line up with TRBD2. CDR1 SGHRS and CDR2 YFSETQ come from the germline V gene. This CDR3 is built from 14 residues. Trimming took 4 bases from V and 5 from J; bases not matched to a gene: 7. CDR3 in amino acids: CASSPQGTSHEQYF. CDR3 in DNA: TGCGCCAGCAGCCCTCAGGGGACTAGCCACGAGCAGTACTTC.

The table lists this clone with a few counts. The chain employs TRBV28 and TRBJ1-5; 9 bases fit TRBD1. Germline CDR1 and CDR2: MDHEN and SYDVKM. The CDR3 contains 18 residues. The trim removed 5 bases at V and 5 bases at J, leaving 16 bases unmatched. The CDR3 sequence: CASSLKSSWDREHQPQHF. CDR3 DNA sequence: TGTGCCAGCAGTCTCAAATCCTCTTGGGACAGGGAGCATCAGCCCCAGCATTTT.

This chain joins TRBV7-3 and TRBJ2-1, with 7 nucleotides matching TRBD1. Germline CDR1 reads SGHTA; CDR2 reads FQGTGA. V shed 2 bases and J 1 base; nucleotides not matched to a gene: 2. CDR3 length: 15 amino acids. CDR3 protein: CASSLSRGSYNEQFF. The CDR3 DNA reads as TGTGCCAGCAGCTTATCCAGGGGGTCCTACAATGAGCAGTTCTTC.

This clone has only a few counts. CDR3 sequence reads: CASSEATSQPQHF. The DNA for the CDR3 is TGCGCCAGCAGTGAGGCTACGAGCCAGCCCCAGCATTTT. J is TRBJ1-5 and V is TRBV10-1, with D unresolved. This CDR3 region has 13 residues. From germline, CDR1 is WNHNN and CDR2 SYGVQD (reference sequence). Trimming pared 2 bases from V and 7 bases from J, leaving 9 bases between.

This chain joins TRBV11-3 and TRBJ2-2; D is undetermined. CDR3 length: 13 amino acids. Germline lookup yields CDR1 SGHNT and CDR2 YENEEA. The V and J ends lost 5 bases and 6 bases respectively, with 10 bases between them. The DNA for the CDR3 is TGTGCCAGCAGCCAACTACGGGCCGGGGAGCTGTTTTTT. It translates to CASSQLRAGELFF.

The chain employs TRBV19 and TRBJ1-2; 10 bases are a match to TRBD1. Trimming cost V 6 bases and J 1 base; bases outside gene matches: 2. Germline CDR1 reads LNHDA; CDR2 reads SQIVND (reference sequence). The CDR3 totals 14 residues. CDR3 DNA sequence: TGTGCCAGTAGCGGGGACAGGGGTAACTATGGCTACACCTTC. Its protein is CASSGDRGNYGYTF.

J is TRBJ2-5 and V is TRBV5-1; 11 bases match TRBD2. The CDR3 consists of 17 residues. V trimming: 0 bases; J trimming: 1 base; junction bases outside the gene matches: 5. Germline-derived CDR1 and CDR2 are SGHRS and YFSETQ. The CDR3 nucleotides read TGCGCCAGCAGCTTGGCGCAACTAGCGGGAGCCCAAGAGACCCAGTACTTC. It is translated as CASSLAQLAGAQETQYF.

CDR3 sequence: CASSTTGNYGYTF. CDR3 coding DNA: TGTGCCAGCAGTACCACAGGGAATTATGGCTACACCTTC. The rearrangement links TRBV12-3 or TRBV12-4 to TRBJ1-2, with D perhaps TRBD1 (6 bases). The CDR3 extends over 13 amino acids. Between the trimmed V and J ends, which lost 5 bases and 5 bases, there was a span of 12 bases.

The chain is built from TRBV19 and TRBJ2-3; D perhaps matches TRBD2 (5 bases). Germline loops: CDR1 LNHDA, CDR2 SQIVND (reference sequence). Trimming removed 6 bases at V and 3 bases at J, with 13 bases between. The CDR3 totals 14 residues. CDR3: CASRLNGVTDTQYF. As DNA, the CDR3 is TGTGCCAGTAGGCTTAACGGGGTGACAGATACGCAGTATTTT. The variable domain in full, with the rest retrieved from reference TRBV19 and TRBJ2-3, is DGGITQSPKYLFRKEGQNVTLSCEQNLNHDAMYWYRQDPGQGLRLIYYSQIVNDFQKGDIAEGYSVSREKKESFPLTVTSAQKNPTAFYLCASRLNGVTDTQYFGPGTRLTVL.

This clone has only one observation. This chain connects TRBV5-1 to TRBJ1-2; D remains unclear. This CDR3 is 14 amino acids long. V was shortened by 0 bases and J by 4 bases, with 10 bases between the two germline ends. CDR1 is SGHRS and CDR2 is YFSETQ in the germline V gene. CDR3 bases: TGCGCCAGCAGCTTGGAGGCAGGAATCTATGGCTACACCTTC. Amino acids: CASSLEAGIYGYTF.

Here the CDR3 DNA reads TGTGCCACCAGTCCTGGGGACTTCCAAGAGACCCAGTACTTC. It specifies CATSPGDFQETQYF. The rearrangement uses TRBV24-1 and TRBJ2-5; the D gene is possibly TRBD2 (6 bases). The V end was cut by 6 bases, the J end by 1 base, with 11 bases between. CDR1 and CDR2 (germline): KGHDR, SFDVKD. This CDR3 region has 14 residues.

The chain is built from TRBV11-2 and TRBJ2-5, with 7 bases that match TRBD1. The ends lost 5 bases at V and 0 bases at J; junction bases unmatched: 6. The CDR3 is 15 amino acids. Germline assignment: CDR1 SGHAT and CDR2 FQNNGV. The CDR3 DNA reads TGTGCCAGCAGCACCGCAGGGGGATACCAAGAGACCCAGTACTTC. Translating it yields CASSTAGGYQETQYF.

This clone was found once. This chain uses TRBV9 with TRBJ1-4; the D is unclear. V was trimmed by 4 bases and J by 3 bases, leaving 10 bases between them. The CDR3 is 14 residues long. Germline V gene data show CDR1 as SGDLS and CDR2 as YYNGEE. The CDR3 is CASSRGDPNEKLFF. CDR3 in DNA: TGTGCCAGCAGCCGGGGAGACCCTAATGAAAAACTGTTTTTT.

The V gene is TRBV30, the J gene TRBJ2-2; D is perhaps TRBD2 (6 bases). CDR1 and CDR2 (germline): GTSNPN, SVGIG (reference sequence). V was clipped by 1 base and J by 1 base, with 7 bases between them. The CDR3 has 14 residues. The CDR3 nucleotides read TGTGCCTGGAGTGGGGACTGGAACACCGGGGAGCTGTTTTTT. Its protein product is CAWSGDWNTGELFF.